This T cell receptor beta chain was retrieved from a study of T cell responses to AZD1222 COVID-19 vaccine. Study overall: Doses given second, at about 4 or about 12 weeks, were pooled.

Germline V gives CDR1 SGHTA, CDR2 FQGTGA. CDR3 length: 15 amino acids. Between the trimmed V and J ends, which lost 1 base and 7 bases, there was a span of 14 bases. Sequenced by immunoSEQ multiplex PCR; TCRdb stores in-frame clones only, minus some. The repertoire consists of approximately 130,000 clones, with approximately 85% occurring once and the leading ten covering 9% to 9.5%. Concerning this clone: Its antigen remains unidentified.

The study's findings and limits: The number of AZD1222 recipients seropositive at baseline was only 5 to 7. Compared with day 0, the breadth and depth of the Spike-specific TCR repertoire rose significantly after two doses of AZD1222.

The source of this sequence is an adult in good health. The rearrangement joins TRBV7-3 to TRBJ2-1, with D perhaps matching TRBD2 (6 bases). The sample here was peripheral blood, taken on day 0 of AZD1222 vaccination. This CDR3 is CASSLNPGEPNEQFF. The DNA of the CDR3 is TGTGCCAGCAGCTTAAACCCGGGAGAGCCTAATGAGCAGTTCTTC. Full variable domain (outside the CDR3, taken from reference TRBV7-3 and TRBJ2-1): GAGVSQTPSNKVTEKGKYVELRCDPISGHTALYWYRQSLGQGPEFLIYFQGTGAADDSGLPNDRFFAVRPEGSVSTLKIQRTERGDSAVYLCASSLNPGEPNEQFFGPGTRLTVL.